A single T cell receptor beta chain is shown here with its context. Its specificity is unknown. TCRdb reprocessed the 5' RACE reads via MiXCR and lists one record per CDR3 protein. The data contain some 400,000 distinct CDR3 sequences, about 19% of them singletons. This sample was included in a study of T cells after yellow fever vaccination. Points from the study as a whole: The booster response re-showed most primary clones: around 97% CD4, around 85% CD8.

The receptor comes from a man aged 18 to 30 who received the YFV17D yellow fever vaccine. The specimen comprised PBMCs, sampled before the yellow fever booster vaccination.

DNA for the CDR3: TGTGCCAGGACGGGACCGGGGGGCAATGAGCAGTTCTTC. This gives the protein CARTGPGGNEQFF. The chain is built from TRBV12-3 or TRBV12-4 and TRBJ2-1, with 7 positions matching TRBD2. The ends lost 9 bases at V and 6 bases at J; junction bases unmatched: 8. The CDR3 covers 13 residues.